These 16 T cell receptor beta chains originate from one sample sequenced in a study of blood T cell repertoires in COVID-19 (dated by TCRdb to about 2020). Receptor amplification or capture employed the immunoSEQ multiplex PCR assay. The table was pulled from immuneACCESS by TCRdb, which kept in-frame rearrangements only. Such tables lose some clones; where checked, under half of the loss comes from unresolved V genes, and the rest has no known cause. This sample is represented by some 64,000 clones; about four fifths of them were singletons. The ten largest clones represent roughly 6% of the sample. The source material was peripheral blood. These receptors all come from a woman aged 55-70 years with acute or convalescent COVID-19.

The CDR3, as DNA: TGTGCCACCAGTGATTCCCAGTCGGGGCGGGGGGGCTACAATGAGCAGTTCTTC. This codes for CATSDSQSGRGGYNEQFF. This chain links TRBV24-1 with TRBJ2-1; 9 bases line up with TRBD2. This CDR3 comprises 18 residues. V was pared by 2 bases and J by 3 bases, with 10 bases of the junction left unmatched. CDR1 is KGHDR and CDR2 is SFDVKD in the germline V gene.

The V call is TRBV5-4, the J call TRBJ2-7; a possible D gene is TRBD1 (5 bases). The CDR3 consists of 16 residues. V was trimmed by 1 base and J by 1 base, leaving 15 bases between them. From germline, CDR1 is SGHNT and CDR2 YYREEE (reference sequence). DNA of the CDR3: TGTGCCAGCAGCTTGCCAGGGAAAGTTTCTTCCTACGAGCAGTACTTC. It encodes CASSLPGKVSSYEQYF.

This clone turned up a few times. The chain recombines TRBV19 with TRBJ1-2, with a weak D call TRBD1 (6 bases). Trimming took 1 base from V and 13 from J, leaving 13 bases between them. CDR1 and CDR2 from the germline V gene are LNHDA and SQIVND (reference sequence). The CDR3 length is 12 residues. DNA of the CDR3: TGTGCCAGTAGTATAGTTACAGGGTCTTTCACCTTC. As protein: CASSIVTGSFTF.

The chain joins TRBV5-1 to TRBJ2-3; 8 bases match TRBD2. The ends lost 4 bases at V and 6 bases at J; junction bases unmatched: 16. The germline V gene has CDR1 SGHRS and CDR2 YFSETQ. The CDR3 length is 17 residues. As DNA, the CDR3 is TGCGCCAGCAGCCTACCCCGGGGGGGGCCGATCGGGGATACGCAGTATTTT. This encodes CASSLPRGGPIGDTQYF.

V is TRBV10-3 and J is TRBJ1-6; D is unclear. This CDR3 comprises 15 residues. Germline loops: CDR1 ENHRY, CDR2 SYGVKD. Between the trimmed V and J ends, which lost 0 bases and 4 bases, there was a span of 7 bases. Here the CDR3 DNA reads TGTGCCATCAGTGAGTCGGCGGATTATAATTCACCCCTCCACTTT. This encodes CAISESADYNSPLHF.

CDR3 in amino acids: CASRGAGAGAQYF. CDR3 coding DNA: TGTGCCAGCAGGGGGGCAGGGGCCGGGGCCCAGTACTTC. The chain has TRBV27 and TRBJ2-5; possible D gene TRBD1, 6 bases. Germline values: CDR1 MNHEY, CDR2 SMNVEV (reference sequence). This CDR3 comprises 13 residues. V lost 6 bases, J lost 9 bases, and 17 bases lay in between.

The gene calls are TRBV5-4 and TRBJ1-1, with TRBD1 identical over 9 bases. V lost 5 bases and J lost 4; bases outside the gene matches: 6. The CDR3 loop spans 14 amino acids. CDR1 is SGHNT, CDR2 YYREEE, per germline (reference sequence). CDR3 nucleotide sequence: TGTGCCAGCAGAGCCGACAGGGGGACCACTGAAGCTTTCTTT. It codes for CASRADRGTTEAFF. Full variable domain (missing parts from reference TRBV5-4 and TRBJ1-1): ETGVTQSPTHLIKTRGQQVTLRCSSQSGHNTVSWYQQALGQGPQFIFQYYREEENGRGNFPPRFSGLQFPNYSSELNVNALELDDSALYLCASRADRGTTEAFFGQGTRLTVV.

V gene TRBV7-8 combines with J gene TRBJ2-2; 12 bases match TRBD2. The germline V gene encodes CDR1 SGHVS and CDR2 FQNEAQ. This CDR3 has 17 residues. The junction had 9 bases not matched to a gene; V was cut back by 5 bases and J by 5 bases. CDR3 nucleotides: TGTGCCAGCAGCCCTAGCGGGGGGGCCGGGAGGACCGGGGAGCTGTTTTTT. The encoded protein is CASSPSGGAGRTGELFF.

The chain has TRBV29-1 and TRBJ1-5, with D tentatively TRBD1 (6 bases). The CDR3 is made up of 14 amino acids. Germline V gene lookup returns CDR1 SQVTM and CDR2 ANQGSEA. V gave up 6 bases and J gave up 1 base, with 13 bases separating them. As DNA, the CDR3 is TGCAGCGTGATCCAGGGGAGCAGCAATCAGCCCCAGCATTTT. It codes for CSVIQGSSNQPQHF. The variable domain in full, completed from reference TRBV29-1 and TRBJ1-5, reads SAVISQKPSRDICQRGTSLTIQCQVDSQVTMMFWYRQQPGQSLTLIATANQGSEATYESGFVIDKFPISRPNLTFSTLTVSNMSPEDSSIYLCSVIQGSSNQPQHFGDGTRLSIL.

V gene TRBV19 combines with J gene TRBJ1-2; a possible D gene is TRBD1 (6 bases). The V end lost 7 bases, the J end lost 0 bases, and 12 bases lay between the germline ends. The length of the CDR3 is 14 residues. The germline V gene has CDR1 LNHDA and CDR2 SQIVND (reference sequence). The CDR3 DNA follows: TGTGCCAGTATGCGGACAGCTTCTAACTATGGCTACACCTTC. Its translation is CASMRTASNYGYTF. The entire variable domain, with the rest obtained from reference TRBV19 and TRBJ1-2, is as follows: DGGITQSPKYLFRKEGQNVTLSCEQNLNHDAMYWYRQDPGQGLRLIYYSQIVNDFQKGDIAEGYSVSREKKESFPLTVTSAQKNPTAFYLCASMRTASNYGYTFGSGTRLTVV.

This chain connects TRBV12-3 or TRBV12-4 to TRBJ1-2; D gene uncertain. V lost 3 bases and J 3 bases, leaving 8 bases between the germline ends. This CDR3 spans 13 amino acids. The CDR3 here is CASSFGRHYGYTF. The DNA for the CDR3 is TGTGCCAGCAGTTTTGGGAGGCACTATGGCTACACCTTC.

The genes are TRBV7-9 and TRBJ2-3; possibly TRBD2 for D (7 bases). The CDR3 consists of 15 residues. Germline loops: CDR1 SEHNR, CDR2 FQNEAQ (reference sequence). Trimming shortened V by 4 bases and J by 5 bases, and 16 bases separated the two germline ends. The CDR3: CASSYAGARVDTQYF. For the CDR3, the DNA is TGTGCCAGCAGCTATGCGGGGGCGAGGGTAGATACGCAGTATTTT.

The CDR3 region has the DNA TGTGCCAGCAGCGTATCGCATATACTCACAGATACGCAGTATTTT. As protein: CASSVSHILTDTQYF. This chain connects TRBV9 to TRBJ2-3; no clear D. Between the trimmed V and J ends, which lost 1 base and 2 bases, there was a span of 11 bases. Looked up from germline, CDR1 is SGDLS and CDR2 is YYNGEE. The length of the CDR3 is 15 residues.

This chain uses TRBV4-2 with TRBJ1-4; TRBD1 aligns across 7 bases. This CDR3 has 19 amino acids. CDR1 and CDR2 from the germline V gene are LGHNA and YNFKEQ. V lost 3 bases to trimming and J lost 0 bases; unmatched junction nucleotides: 13. The CDR3 reads CASSHRSRQGPSTNEKLFF. The DNA for the CDR3 is TGTGCCAGCAGCCATAGGAGCCGACAGGGACCTTCAACTAATGAAAAACTGTTTTTT.

V gene TRBV5-5 combines with J gene TRBJ2-1; D gene uncertain. The V end lost 0 bases, the J end lost 10 bases, and 11 bases lay between the germline ends. The length of the CDR3 is 13 residues. The V gene's germline CDR1 is SGHKS and CDR2 YYEKEE (reference sequence). CDR3 bases: TGTGCCAGCAGCTTGGTTAACGGAGAGGAGCAGTTCTTC. The encoded protein is CASSLVNGEEQFF.

The chain employs TRBV6-5 and TRBJ2-3, with a weak D call TRBD2 (5 bases). Trimming pared 7 bases from V and 2 bases from J, leaving 10 bases between. Germline V gives CDR1 MNHEY, CDR2 SVGAGI. There are 13 residues in the CDR3. This CDR3 reads CASKEDTTDTQYF. The CDR3 coding sequence is TGTGCCAGCAAGGAGGATACCACAGATACGCAGTATTTT.